The clone carrying this TCR beta chain has only one observation. Germline is not matched at one junction end, which may reflect a read error. The CDR3 extends over 15 amino acids. In germline, CDR1 is PRHDT, CDR2 FYEKMQ (reference sequence). Regions amplified from RNA transcripts were the TCR beta CDR3 regions. HTBI primers were employed in a first-round RT-PCR of the TCR CDR3. TCRdb re-called the multiplex PCR reads through MiXCR, storing one row per CDR3 protein. The repertoire holds hundreds of thousands of distinct CDR3 sequences, with just under 45% as singletons. The data originate from a study of T cells in Graves' hyperthyroidism and ophthalmopathy.

The sample was peripheral blood or thyroid tissue (not recorded which). The chain carries TRBV13 and TRBJ1-5, with TRBD1 as a possible D gene (5 bases). The sequence came from an adult man with Graves' disease, either hyperthyroidism or ophthalmopathy (not recorded which). The CDR3 spells CASSEAGDANQPQHF. The CDR3, as DNA: TGCGCCAGCAGCGAGGCGGGGGATGCCAATCAGCCCCAGCATTTT.